This T cell receptor (beta chain) derives from a study of regulatory T cells in long-lasting Graves disease. In its sample, this clonotype was seen many times. Its antigen is currently unknown. Study conclusions and caveats: Persistent patients had more shared public clonotypes (2,741) than new patients (about 870).

Arm-PCR of CDR3 regions and iRepertoire HTBI primers were the basis on which TCR beta libraries were built. TCRdb re-called the multiplex PCR reads through MiXCR, storing one row per CDR3 protein. Among 350,000 to 500,000 distinct CDR3 sequences listed, over 15% were seen once. The time point is: newly diagnosed GD, antithyroid drugs for less than 3 months. The TCR library was prepared using RNA isolated from PBMCs. In addition, the sample was reused for a study of T cells in Graves' hyperthyroidism and ophthalmopathy.

The sequence derives from a woman aged 25 to 39 with Graves disease. The sample in question was peripheral blood mononuclear cells (PBMCs), obtained at new diagnosis, from a patient treated with antithyroid drugs.

The CDR3 here is CASSLIGTGKEAFF. DNA for the CDR3: TGTGCCAGCAGTCTGATCGGGACTGGTAAAGAAGCTTTCTTT. The chain recombines TRBV6-1 with TRBJ1-1; a possible D gene is TRBD1 (5 bases). Trimming shortened V by 5 bases and J by 8 bases, and 18 bases separated the two germline ends. CDR1 MNHNS and CDR2 SASEGT come from the germline V gene. The CDR3 is 14 residues long.